This entry lists 4 T cell receptor beta chains sequenced from one sample in a study of blood T cells in healthy people across ages. The second PCR ran roughly 6 to 11 cycles with a sample-barcoded 5' primer and J-beta primers. TCRdb re-analysed the 5' RACE reads in MiXCR, keeping a single row per CDR3 protein. The sample has 650,000 to 1,000,000 distinct CDR3 sequences; about 42% are singletons. The sequenced material came from blood. All receptors come from a man older than 75 in good health.

This chain connects TRBV28 to TRBJ2-6; D is undetermined. Germline-derived CDR1 and CDR2 are MDHEN and SYDVKM. The CDR3 runs to 15 residues. V lost 2 bases and J 4 bases, leaving 9 bases between the germline ends. The CDR3 region is CASSLRGSGANVLTF. The DNA of the CDR3 is TGTGCCAGCAGTTTACGTGGCTCCGGGGCCAACGTCCTGACTTTC.

This clonotype has only a few counts. The chain links TRBV7-8 to TRBJ2-3; 7 bases line up with TRBD2. Germline CDR1 reads SGHVS; CDR2 reads FQNEAQ. V lost 0 bases, J lost 4 bases, and 10 bases stayed unmatched. The CDR3 covers 17 residues. The CDR3, as DNA: TGTGCCAGCAGCTTAGCTCTGGCGGGAGTCGGCGCAGATACGCAGTATTTT. It translates to CASSLALAGVGADTQYF.

This chain links TRBV4-3 with TRBJ2-1, with a weak D call TRBD1 (6 bases). The tail of the sequence fits TRBJ2-7 better, so the J call may be wrong. Per the germline V gene, CDR1 is LGHNA and CDR2 is YSLEER. CDR3 length: 16 residues. The CDR3 here is CASSQEQGAPYNEQYF. CDR3 DNA: TGCGCCAGCAGCCAAGAACAGGGAGCCCCCTACAATGAGCAGTACTTC.

This clonotype was observed at least ten times. J is TRBJ2-3 and V is TRBV28; no firm D call. The CDR3 extends over 13 amino acids. The V gene's germline CDR1 is MDHEN and CDR2 SYDVKM. The V end lost 6 bases, the J end lost 3 bases, and 10 bases lay between the germline ends. The CDR3 coding sequence is TGTGCCAGCAGATCTAGTGTGACAGATACGCAGTATTTT. Translating gives CASRSSVTDTQYF.